The entry below gives a single T cell receptor (beta chain) sequence along with its context. The sample belongs to a study of blood T cell repertoires in COVID-19. The wider study: Samples came from the United States, Italy and Spain, spanning acute and convalescent COVID-19.

Authors' analysis steps: Reference gene primer amplification yielded estimated nucleated cell counts. This table comes from immunoSEQ multiplex PCR, and its TCRdb copy is limited to in-frame clones, with some not included. That table furnishes V, J and clone size, whereas the DNA furnished D and trimming. Here the sample spans approximately 240,000 clones, roughly 86% being singletons. CDR3 length equals 15 residues. Germline CDR1 is MNHEY and CDR2 is SVGAGI. V was cut by 7 bases and J by 11 bases, with 24 bases left in between. The rearrangement joins TRBV6-5 to TRBJ2-4; possibly TRBD2 for D (7 bases). The TCR sequence derives from a man in his fifties with acute or convalescent COVID-19. The material sequenced was peripheral blood. The DNA for the CDR3 is TGTGCCAGCACCGAGGGGGGGGGTACAGGGAGGTTTCAGTACTTC. This codes for CASTEGGGTGRFQYF.